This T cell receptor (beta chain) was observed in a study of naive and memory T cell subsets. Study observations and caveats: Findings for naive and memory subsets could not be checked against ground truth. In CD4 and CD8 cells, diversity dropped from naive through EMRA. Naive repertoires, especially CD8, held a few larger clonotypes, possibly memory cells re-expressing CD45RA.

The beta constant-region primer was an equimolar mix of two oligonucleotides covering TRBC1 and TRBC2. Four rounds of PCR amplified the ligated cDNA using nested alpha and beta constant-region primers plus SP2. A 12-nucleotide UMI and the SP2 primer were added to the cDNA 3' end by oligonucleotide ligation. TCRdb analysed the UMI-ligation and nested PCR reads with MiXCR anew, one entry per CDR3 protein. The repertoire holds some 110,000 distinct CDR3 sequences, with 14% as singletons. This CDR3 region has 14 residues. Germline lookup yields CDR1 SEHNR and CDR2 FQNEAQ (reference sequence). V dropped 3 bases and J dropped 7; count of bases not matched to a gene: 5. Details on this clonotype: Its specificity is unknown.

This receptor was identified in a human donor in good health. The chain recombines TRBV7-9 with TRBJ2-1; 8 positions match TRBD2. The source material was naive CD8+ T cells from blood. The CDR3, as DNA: TGTGCCAGCAGCTTGGAGCGGGAGCGGAATGAGCAGTTCTTC. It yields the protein CASSLERERNEQFF.